These 21 T cell receptor beta chains came from one sample sequenced in a study of tumor and adjacent non-tumor tissue in lung cancer. TCRbeta libraries were built with three rounds of nested PCR, modified from ARM-PCR. MiXCR was run by TCRdb on the multiplex PCR reads, yielding one entry per CDR3 protein. The sample has approximately 100,000 distinct CDR3 sequences, more than 70% seen once. No cell sorting was done before RNA was extracted from the tissue. The sample consisted of lung tumor tissue. All receptors derive from a woman aged 55-70 years with non-small cell lung cancer.

Of note for this clonotype: One junction end disagrees with the germline gene, perhaps due to a read error. CDR3 loop: CASNIDTEAYF. For the CDR3, the DNA is TGTGCCAGCAACATCGACACTGAAGCTTACTTT. The chain employs TRBV11-3 and TRBJ1-1; D uncertain. CDR3 size: 11 residues. Germline V gene sequence: CDR1 SGHNT, CDR2 YENEEA.

Points on this clonotype: This may stem from a read error, because a much larger clone lies one nucleotide away. The V call is TRBV12-3 or TRBV12-4, the J call TRBJ1-1, with D perhaps matching TRBD1 (6 bases). The CDR3 runs to 13 residues. The germline V and J ends were trimmed by 6 bases and 1 base, with 9 bases remaining between them. The chain's CDR3 is CASRGDTNTEAFF. The CDR3 DNA is TGTGCCAGCAGGGGGGACACGAACACTGAAGCTTTCTTT.

Worth noting for this clonotype: The junction shows a germline mismatch at one end, possibly a read error. V usage is TRBV11-2 and J usage is TRBJ2-4; TRBD1 might be the D (5 bases). The CDR3 is made up of 14 amino acids. Germline CDR1 and CDR2: SGHAT and FQNNGV. For the CDR3, the DNA is TGTGCTAGCAGCCTCACCGTGACAGAAAACATTCAGTACTTC. This sequence encodes CASSLTVTENIQYF.

Comments on this clonotype: This clone may be a read error of a much larger clone one base away. V is TRBV12-3 or TRBV12-4 and J is TRBJ2-5, with 9 bases fitting TRBD1. The V gene end was trimmed by 5 bases and the J gene end by 4 bases; junction bases not matched to a gene: 8. CDR3 length: 15 amino acids. The CDR3 protein is CASSRDRAGGETQYF. CDR3 nucleotide sequence: TGTGCCAGCAGTCGGGACAGGGCTGGGGGAGAGACCCAGTACTTC.

This clonotype was counted a few times. A much larger clone differs by one base, so this may be a read error. No conserved phenylalanine or tryptophan ends this CDR3, so it is likely a read error. The chain employs TRBV6-1 and TRBJ2-7; no reliable D call. Germline assignment: CDR1 MNHNS and CDR2 SASEGT. The V and J ends lost 2 bases and 5 bases respectively, with 16 bases between them. The CDR3 totals 15 residues. The CDR3, as DNA: TGTGCCAGCAGTGAACCGACGGGCTCCTGGGACGAGCAGTACTAC. Protein sequence: CASSEPTGSWDEQYY.

This clonotype appeared a single time. This rearrangement joins TRBV4-2 to TRBJ2-6; a weak D match, TRBD1 (6 bases). V was shortened by 1 base and J by 4 bases, with 11 bases between the two germline ends. The germline V gene encodes CDR1 LGHNA and CDR2 YNFKEQ. CDR3 length equals 16 residues. The CDR3 protein is CASSQGSGAGANVLTF. The DNA of the CDR3 is TGTGCCAGCAGCCAAGGATCAGGGGCCGGGGCCAACGTCCTGACTTTC.

This clonotype was seen ten or more times. The chain uses TRBV4-3 and TRBJ1-2, with 7 bases lining up with TRBD1. This CDR3 is 14 amino acids long. V trimming: 0 bases; J trimming: 6 bases; junction bases outside the gene matches: 4. The germline CDR1 and CDR2 sequences are LGHNA and YSLEER. DNA for the CDR3: TGCGCCAGCAGCCAAGATAACAGGGGCAATGGCTACACCTTC. It translates to CASSQDNRGNGYTF.

V usage is TRBV6-5 and J usage is TRBJ1-5, with 7 bases aligning to TRBD1. The J call is uncertain, as TRBJ2-3 better fits the DNA end. The germline gives CDR1 MNHEY, CDR2 SVGAGI. There are 13 residues in the CDR3. The CDR3 region is CASSYAVGQPQYF. The DNA of the CDR3 is TGTGCCAGCAGTTACGCAGTGGGACAGCCCCAGTATTTT.

Comments on this clonotype: A much more abundant neighbour one base away suggests this may be a read error. The chain couples TRBV20-1 to TRBJ1-2; perhaps TRBD1 as D (5 bases). Trimming cost V 0 bases and J 4 bases, with 6 bases left between them. Germline CDR1 and CDR2: DFQATT and SNEGSKA (reference sequence). The CDR3 runs 12 residues. As DNA, the CDR3 is TGCAGTGCTAGAGATGGGGGCTATGGCTACACCTTC. Translated: CSARDGGYGYTF.

The V and J genes are TRBV29-1 and TRBJ2-7, with TRBD2 matching over 11 bases. Germline loops: CDR1 SQVTM, CDR2 ANQGSEA. This CDR3 is built from 15 residues. V trimming: 6 bases; J trimming: 4 bases; junction bases outside the gene matches: 11. The CDR3 DNA follows: TGCAGCGTCGCAGGAGGACTAGCGGGCGAATACGAGCAGTACTTC. Encoded protein: CSVAGGLAGEYEQYF.

To note about this clonotype: At one end the junction does not follow the germline gene, possibly because of a read error. The chain employs TRBV5-6 and TRBJ1-2; D perhaps matches TRBD1 (5 bases). The germline V gene encodes CDR1 SGHDT and CDR2 YYEEEE. The length of the CDR3 is 14 residues. DNA of the CDR3: TGTCCCAGCAGCTTATTAGGTTGGGGGTATGGCTACACCTTC. This sequence encodes CPSSLLGWGYGYTF.

Note on this clonotype: This could be a read error, since a much larger clone is one nucleotide away. V is TRBV20-1 and J is TRBJ2-2, with TRBD1 identical over 7 bases. Germline CDR1 is DFQATT and CDR2 is SNEGSKA (reference sequence). V lost 3 bases to trimming and J lost 6 bases; unmatched junction nucleotides: 13. The CDR3 totals 16 residues. In DNA form, the CDR3 reads TGCAGTGCTAGGCCCCTCGGAGAGGGGGCTTCCGGGGAGCTGTTTTTT. Encoded protein: CSARPLGEGASGELFF.

Comments on this clonotype: A single base separates this from a much larger clone, so it may be a read error. J is TRBJ1-1 and V is TRBV4-3; TRBD1 matches 7 bases. Germline V gene sequence: CDR1 LGHNA, CDR2 YSLEER. The CDR3 loop spans 14 amino acids. CDR3 nucleotides: TGCTCCAGCAGCCAAGATTCCCAGGGGGCTGAAGCTTTCTTT. Translation gives CSSSQDSQGAEAFF.

This chain's CDR3 is CASSTGGHIGELFF. The CDR3 region has the DNA TGTGCCAGCAGTACGGGGGGGCACATCGGGGAGCTGTTTTTT. The gene calls are TRBV12-3 or TRBV12-4 and TRBJ2-2; TRBD2 matches at 8 bases. Trimming removed 5 bases from V and 7 bases from J; junction bases left unmatched: 6. This CDR3 has 14 residues.

In regard to this clonotype: A much larger clone differs from this one at a single base, so this may be a read error. V gene TRBV7-8 combines with J gene TRBJ2-3; TRBD2 is a possible D gene (6 bases). In germline, CDR1 is SGHVS, CDR2 FQNEAQ. The CDR3 has 14 amino acids. The CDR3 nucleotides read TGTGGCAGCAGCTTTAGCGGACTGGAGGATACGCAGTATTTT. Translating gives CGSSFSGLEDTQYF.

This chain connects TRBV28 to TRBJ2-7; D is possibly TRBD1 (6 bases). The CDR3 covers 15 residues. The V gene lost 5 bases and the J gene lost 10 bases, with 24 bases spanning the gap. The germline V gene has CDR1 MDHEN and CDR2 SYDVKM. In DNA, the CDR3 is TGTGCCAGCAGTCCGGTAGGGACACCGGTTAATCACCAGTACTTC. Encoded protein: CASSPVGTPVNHQYF.

This clonotype was found many times. The chain links TRBV5-6 to TRBJ2-6; 7 bases agree with TRBD1. The CDR3 runs 18 residues. CDR1 and CDR2 from the germline V gene are SGHDT and YYEEEE. Trimming removed 3 bases from V and 0 bases from J; junction bases left unmatched: 9. As DNA, the CDR3 is TGTGCCAGCAGCTATGGACAGGAACTAAACTCTGGGGCCAACGTCCTGACTTTC. Translating gives CASSYGQELNSGANVLTF.

This clonotype appeared many times. The chain combines TRBV20-1 with TRBJ1-4; 9 bases are shared with TRBD1. This CDR3 spans 15 amino acids. The V segment lost 0 bases and the J segment 8 bases; nucleotides outside the gene matches: 7. Germline V lookup: CDR1 DFQATT, CDR2 SNEGSKA (reference sequence). The CDR3 nucleotides are TGCAGTGCTAGAGATTCGGGACAGGGTGGGGAAAAACTGTTTTTT. This gives the protein CSARDSGQGGEKLFF.

The chain recombines TRBV12-3 or TRBV12-4 with TRBJ2-5; D is unresolved. V shed 3 bases and J shed 5 bases, with 19 bases lying between them. The CDR3 length is 16 residues. The DNA for the CDR3 is TGTGCCAGCAGTTTTAATTTTCTCGCGGCTGGGGAGACCCAGTACTTC. Its translation is CASSFNFLAAGETQYF.

In its sample, this clonotype was seen many times. The rearrangement joins TRBV10-3 to TRBJ2-5, with TRBD1 identical over 12 bases. The CDR3 is 14 amino acids. Germline lookup yields CDR1 ENHRY and CDR2 SYGVKD. V gave up 4 bases and J gave up 5 bases; unmatched junction bases: 2. The CDR3: CAISGGQGAETQYF. For the CDR3, the DNA is TGTGCCATCAGTGGGGGACAGGGGGCGGAGACCCAGTACTTC.

The genes are TRBV11-2 and TRBJ2-7, with D possibly matching TRBD2 (6 bases). With 5 bases removed from V and 5 bases from J, the gap between germline ends came to 13 bases. Germline CDR1 and CDR2: SGHAT and FQNNGV. CDR3 length equals 13 residues. CDR3 bases: TGTGCCAGCAGCAGCCGGGGACTCGACGAGCAGTACTTC. Translation: CASSSRGLDEQYF. The full variable domain, rest sourced from reference TRBV11-2 and TRBJ2-7, is EAGVAQSPRYKIIEKRQSVAFWCNPISGHATLYWYQQILGQGPKLLIQFQNNGVVDDSQLPKDRFSAERLKGVDSTLKIQPAKLEDSAVYLCASSSRGLDEQYFGPGTRLTVT.